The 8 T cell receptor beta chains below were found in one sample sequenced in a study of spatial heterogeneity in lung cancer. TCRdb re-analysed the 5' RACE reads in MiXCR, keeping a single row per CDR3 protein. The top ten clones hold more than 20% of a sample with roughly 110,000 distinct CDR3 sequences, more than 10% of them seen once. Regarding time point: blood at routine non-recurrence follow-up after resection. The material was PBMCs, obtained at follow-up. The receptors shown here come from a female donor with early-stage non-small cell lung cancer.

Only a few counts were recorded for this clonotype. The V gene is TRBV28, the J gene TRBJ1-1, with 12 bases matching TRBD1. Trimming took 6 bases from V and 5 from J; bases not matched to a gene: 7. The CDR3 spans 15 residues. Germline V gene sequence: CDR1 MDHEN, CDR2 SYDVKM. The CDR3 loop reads CASRGWGQGATEAFF. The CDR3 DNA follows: TGTGCCAGCAGGGGCTGGGGACAGGGGGCGACTGAAGCTTTCTTT. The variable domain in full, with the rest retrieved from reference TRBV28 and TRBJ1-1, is DVKVTQSSRYLVKRTGEKVFLECVQDMDHENMFWYRQDPGLGLRLIYFSYDVKMKEKGDIPEGYSVSREKKERFSLILESASTNQTSMYLCASRGWGQGATEAFFGQGTRLTVV.

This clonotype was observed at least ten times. The CDR3 DNA reads as TGTGCCAGCAGCCTAAGCGGGAGGCTCACAGATACGCAGTATTTT. Translation gives CASSLSGRLTDTQYF. V and J are TRBV7-2 and TRBJ2-3; 9 nucleotides line up with TRBD2. Germline V gene data show CDR1 as SGHTA and CDR2 as FQGNSA. Trimming at V came to 5 bases and at J to 2 bases, leaving 5 bases not matched to a gene. The CDR3 has 15 amino acids. Using reference TRBV7-2 and TRBJ2-3 for the parts outside the CDR3, the full variable domain is GAGVSQSPSNKVTEKGKDVELRCDPISGHTALYWYRQSLGQGLEFLIYFQGNSAPDKSGLPSDRFSAERTGGSVSTLTIQRTQQEDSAVYLCASSLSGRLTDTQYFGPGTRLTVL.

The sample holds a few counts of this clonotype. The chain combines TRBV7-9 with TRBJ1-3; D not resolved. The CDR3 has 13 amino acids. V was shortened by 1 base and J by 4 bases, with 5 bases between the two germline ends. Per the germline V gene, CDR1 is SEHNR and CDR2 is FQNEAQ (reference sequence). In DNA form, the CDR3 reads TGTGCCAGCAGCTTAGAACTAGGAAACACCATATATTTT. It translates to CASSLELGNTIYF.

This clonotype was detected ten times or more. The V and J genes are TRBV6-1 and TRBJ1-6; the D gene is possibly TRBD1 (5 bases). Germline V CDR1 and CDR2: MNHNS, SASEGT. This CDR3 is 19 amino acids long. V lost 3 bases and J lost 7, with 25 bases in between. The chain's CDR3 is CASSDFSRQRRHENSPLHF. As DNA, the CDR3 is TGTGCCAGCAGTGATTTTTCGAGACAGCGACGGCATGAGAATTCACCCCTCCACTTT.

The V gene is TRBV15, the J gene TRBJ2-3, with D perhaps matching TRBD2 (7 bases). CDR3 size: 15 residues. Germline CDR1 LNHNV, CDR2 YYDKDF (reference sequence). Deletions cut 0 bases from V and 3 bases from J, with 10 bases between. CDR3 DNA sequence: TGTGCCACCAGCAGAGATCGGGGGGCAACAGATACGCAGTATTTT. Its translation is CATSRDRGATDTQYF.

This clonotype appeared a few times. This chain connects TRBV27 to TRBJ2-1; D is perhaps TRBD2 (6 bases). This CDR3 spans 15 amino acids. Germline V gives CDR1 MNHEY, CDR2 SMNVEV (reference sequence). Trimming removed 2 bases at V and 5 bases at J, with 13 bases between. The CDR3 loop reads CASSLVRELDNEQFF. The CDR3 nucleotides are TGTGCCAGCAGTTTAGTCCGGGAGCTAGACAATGAGCAGTTCTTC.

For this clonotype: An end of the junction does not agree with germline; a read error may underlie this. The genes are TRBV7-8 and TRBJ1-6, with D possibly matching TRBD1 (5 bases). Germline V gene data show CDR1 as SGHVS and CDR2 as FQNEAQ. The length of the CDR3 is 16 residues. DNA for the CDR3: TGTGCCAGCAGCTTTAGGACGGGACGTAGGAATTCATCCCTCCACTTT. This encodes CASSFRTGRRNSSLHF.

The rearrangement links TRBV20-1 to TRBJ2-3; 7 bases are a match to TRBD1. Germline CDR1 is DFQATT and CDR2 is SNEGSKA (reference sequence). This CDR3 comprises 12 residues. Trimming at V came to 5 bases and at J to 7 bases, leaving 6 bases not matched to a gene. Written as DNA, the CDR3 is TGCAGTGCTCGAAACAGGGGTAATACGCAGTATTTT. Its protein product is CSARNRGNTQYF.